This TCR beta chain was sequenced for a study of radiotherapy plus CTLA-4 blockade in lung cancer. Study-wide background: Disease control was seen in approximately 31% of patients, objective responses in around 17%. General study results and limits: Blood TCR clones of tumor origin expanded after radiotherapy plus ipilimumab. The best predictor of response was reported to be early blood T cell clone dynamics, with interferon-beta.

The data were produced by immunoSEQ multiplex PCR, yet TCRdb's version contains in-frame clones alone and is incomplete. The data contain about 32,000 clones, roughly 79% of them seen just once; the ten biggest clones take up about 14%. With regard to this clone: The antigen remains undetermined.

Germline V gene sequence: CDR1 ENHRY, CDR2 SYGVKD. The CDR3 is 14 amino acids. V was clipped by 6 bases and J by 1 base, with 12 bases between them. Each patient with chemo-refractory metastatic non-small-cell lung cancer was treated with focal radiation plus CTLA-4 blockade using ipilimumab. This chain connects TRBV10-3 to TRBJ1-1; TRBD1 is a possible D gene (5 bases). This sequence was found in a human donor with non-small cell lung cancer that progressed on radiotherapy plus ipilimumab. Sequenced material: peripheral blood, taken from a patient treated with radiotherapy plus ipilimumab. CDR3 sequence: CAISPRGSNTEAFF. Here the CDR3 DNA reads TGTGCCATCAGCCCCCGGGGGTCGAACACTGAAGCTTTCTTT.